A selection of T cell receptor beta chains follows, all from one sample in a study of cytomegalovirus exposure and HLA in healthy donors. TCRdb's copy holds only in-frame clones and misses some; the assay was immunoSEQ multiplex PCR. The table lists approximately 76,000 clones, around 94% of them singletons. Sequencing was performed on PBMCs. All receptors derive from a woman between 18 and 29 years old in good health and CMV-seronegative. CDR3s include the opening cysteine and the closing phenylalanine or tryptophan. D genes are given only for firm matches. Clone size appears in some rows only: once, few, many, or a class for an expanded clone.

few	18	TRBV6-1	.	TRBJ2-5	CASSEATSARALQETQYF	TGTGCCAGCAGTGAAGCGACTTCCGCCAGGGCTCTGCAGGAGACCCAGTACTTC
.	13	TRBV6-1	.	TRBJ2-7	CASSVRHSYEQYF	TGTGCCAGCAGTGTCAGGCATTCCTACGAGCAGTACTTC
.	18	TRBV4-3	TRBD1	TRBJ1-1	CASSQGSKKGAKHTEAFF	TGCGCCAGCAGCCAAGGCTCGAAAAAGGGGGCCAAACACACTGAAGCTTTCTTT
.	14	TRBV4-1	.	TRBJ1-2	CASSQPDSNYGYTF	TGCGCCAGCAGCCAACCGGACAGTAACTATGGCTACACCTTC
.	14	TRBV6-5	.	TRBJ2-7	CASTIGLALYEQYF	TGTGCCAGCACCATCGGACTCGCACTCTACGAGCAGTACTTC
.	13	TRBV7-8	.	TRBJ2-7	CASSHGTSYEQYF	TGTGCCAGCAGCCACGGGACATCCTACGAGCAGTACTTC
.	16	TRBV5-1	TRBD1	TRBJ2-2	CASSFRDRGPTGELFF	TGCGCCAGCAGCTTTCGGGACAGGGGGCCAACCGGGGAGCTGTTTTTT
.	15	TRBV7-9	TRBD2	TRBJ2-1	CASSLGSGLANEQFF	TGTGCCAGCAGCTTAGGCAGTGGACTAGCCAATGAGCAGTTCTTC
.	15	TRBV11-3	.	TRBJ2-6	CASSLLGSGANVLTF	TGTGCCAGCAGCTTACTCGGCTCTGGGGCCAACGTCCTGACTTTC
.	12	TRBV6-5	.	TRBJ2-7	CASSPTGLEQYF	TGTGCCAGCAGCCCCACAGGGCTCGAGCAGTACTTC
.	13	TRBV5-1	.	TRBJ2-7	CASRGEEYYEQYF	TGCGCCAGCAGGGGGGAGGAATATTACGAGCAGTACTTC
.	16	TRBV5-4	TRBD1	TRBJ1-1	CASSFRTGSFDTEAFF	TGTGCCAGCAGCTTCAGGACAGGGTCTTTCGACACTGAAGCTTTCTTT
.	15	TRBV27	.	TRBJ1-5	CASSLNNLGNQPQHF	TGTGCCAGCAGTCTCAATAACTTAGGCAATCAGCCCCAGCATTTT
.	17	TRBV28	.	TRBJ1-5	CASSLQGAPLGDQPQHF	TGTGCCAGCAGCCTACAGGGCGCCCCACTAGGCGATCAGCCCCAGCATTTT
.	13	TRBV30	TRBD2	TRBJ2-5	CAYSPGGGETQYF	TGTGCCTACTCCCCGGGGGGGGGAGAGACCCAGTACTTC
.	16	TRBV11-3	TRBD2	TRBJ2-3	CASSSGLAGGIDTQYF	TGTGCCAGCAGCTCGGGACTAGCGGGAGGAATAGATACGCAGTATTTT
.	14	TRBV5-1	.	TRBJ1-2	CASSFLPGEGGYTF	TGCGCCAGCAGCTTCCTCCCAGGGGAAGGAGGCTACACCTTC
few	13	TRBV4-1	.	TRBJ1-6	CASSQDIESPLHF	TGCGCCAGCAGCCAAGATATAGAATCACCCCTCCACTTT
.	15	TRBV5-4	.	TRBJ2-1	CASSYRDSLGDEQFF	TGTGCCAGCAGTTATCGGGACTCACTAGGGGATGAGCAGTTCTTC
.	15	TRBV2	.	TRBJ2-2	CASSGAIPRAGELFF	TGTGCCAGCAGTGGCGCTATCCCTCGCGCCGGGGAGCTGTTTTTT
.	15	TRBV9	TRBD2	TRBJ2-3	CASSVLAGVGDTQYF	TGTGCCAGCAGCGTACTAGCGGGAGTCGGAGATACGCAGTATTTT
.	15	TRBV5-6	TRBD1	TRBJ2-1	CASDNRGRGYNEQFF	TGTGCCAGCGATAACAGGGGGCGCGGCTACAATGAGCAGTTCTTC
.	14	TRBV5-1	.	TRBJ1-1	CASSLLTVNTEAFF	TGCGCCAGCAGCCTCTTAACAGTGAACACTGAAGCTTTCTTT
.	17	TRBV13	TRBD2	TRBJ2-3	CASSSSGGAFLIGTQYF	TGTGCCAGCAGCTCGAGCGGGGGGGCCTTTTTAATTGGGACGCAGTATTTT
.	15	TRBV6-1	TRBD2	TRBJ2-2	CASRKSGRATGELFF	TGTGCCAGCAGGAAAAGCGGGAGGGCCACCGGGGAGCTGTTTTTT
.	13	TRBV28	.	TRBJ1-3	CASSSGGGNTIYF	TGTGCCAGCAGCTCCGGGGGGGGAAACACCATATATTTT
.	14	TRBV7-9	.	TRBJ2-7	CASSPGQQDYEQYF	TGTGCCAGCAGCCCTGGCCAACAAGACTACGAGCAGTACTTC
.	13	TRBV19	.	TRBJ2-7	CASSIGGLYEQYF	TGTGCCAGTAGTATAGGTGGACTTTACGAGCAGTACTTC
.	13	TRBV7-9	.	TRBJ2-3	CASSLEASDTQYF	TGTGCCAGCAGCTTAGAAGCCTCAGATACGCAGTATTTT
.	15	TRBV9	TRBD1	TRBJ1-6	CASSPVKGANSPLHF	TGTGCCAGCAGCCCGGTGAAGGGGGCGAATTCACCCCTCCACTTT
.	15	TRBV4-2	TRBD2	TRBJ2-1	CASSSKRGGGDEQFF	TGTGCCAGCAGCTCCAAGCGGGGGGGCGGAGATGAGCAGTTCTTC
.	14	TRBV6-1	TRBD2	TRBJ2-3	CASSGSGSADTQYF	TGTGCCAGCAGTGGTAGCGGGAGTGCAGATACGCAGTATTTT
.	13	TRBV11-3	.	TRBJ2-7	CASSLETGNEQYF	TGTGCCAGCAGCTTAGAAACAGGTAACGAGCAGTACTTC
.	19	TRBV4-3	TRBD2	TRBJ2-3	CASSQEHDGSSGGSDTQYF	TGCGCCAGCAGCCAAGAACACGATGGGAGTAGCGGGGGGTCAGATACGCAGTATTTT
.	15	TRBV6-5	.	TRBJ1-1	CASNPGQTMNTEAFF	TGTGCCAGCAACCCAGGACAGACCATGAACACTGAAGCTTTCTTT
.	18	TRBV11-3	TRBD2	TRBJ2-7	CASSLGGGGGGDAYEQYF	TGTGCCAGCAGCTTAGGGGGGGGTGGCGGAGGAGATGCCTACGAGCAGTACTTC
.	19	TRBV7-9	.	TRBJ2-6	CASSPTAQGGYSGANVLTF	TGTGCCAGCAGCCCCACCGCCCAGGGGGGATACTCTGGGGCCAACGTCCTGACTTTC
few	14	TRBV6-5	TRBD1	TRBJ1-2	CASRDTGVTSGYTF	TGTGCCAGCCGGGATACAGGGGTTACCTCTGGCTACACCTTC
.	15	TRBV10-1	.	TRBJ2-7	CASSESPGSSYEQYF	TGCGCCAGCAGTGAGTCCCCAGGAAGCTCCTACGAGCAGTACTTC